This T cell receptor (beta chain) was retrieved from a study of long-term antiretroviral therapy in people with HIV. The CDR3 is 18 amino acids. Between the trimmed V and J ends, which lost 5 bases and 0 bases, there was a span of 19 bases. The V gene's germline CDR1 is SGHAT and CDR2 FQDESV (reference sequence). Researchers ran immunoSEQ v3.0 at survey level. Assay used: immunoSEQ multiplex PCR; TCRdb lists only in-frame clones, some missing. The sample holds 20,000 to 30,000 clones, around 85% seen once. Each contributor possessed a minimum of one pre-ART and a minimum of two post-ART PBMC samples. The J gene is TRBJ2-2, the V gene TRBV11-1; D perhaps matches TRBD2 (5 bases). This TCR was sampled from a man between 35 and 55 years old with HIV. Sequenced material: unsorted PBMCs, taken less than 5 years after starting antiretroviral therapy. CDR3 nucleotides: TGTGCCAGCAGCGGGTACGGGAACTCTCTCGCGAACACCGGGGAGCTGTTTTTT. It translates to CASSGYGNSLANTGELFF.